The next 3 T cell receptor beta chains were all read from a single sample in a study of shared clonotypes between healthy human individuals (dated by TCRdb to 2020 to 2021). CD8 naive samples were CD45RO-negative cells positively selected for CCR7, giving a CD45RA+CCR7+ population that excluded TemRA cells. The method was the immunoSEQ multiplex PCR assay. This immuneACCESS table, as held by TCRdb, lists in-frame sequences with V and J called but not all clones. Of the missing ones, under half trace to an unresolved V gene in checked studies; the others have no known cause. Within this sample are under 2,000,000 clones, with approximately 94% of them counted one time only. The top ten clones comprise around 1.2% of the sample. The sequencing sample was made of naive CD8+ T cells sorted from blood. The sample's cell subset or site label, in plain terms: CD45RA+CCR7+. Receptors originate from a young man in good health.

The chain has TRBV2 and TRBJ2-7, with D possibly called TRBD1 or TRBD2 (5 bases each). Germline V gene sequence: CDR1 SNHLY, CDR2 FYNNEI. With 7 bases removed from V and 5 bases from J, the gap between germline ends came to 21 bases. CDR3 length: 15 amino acids. The CDR3 spells CASIDKSGSSNEQYF. The DNA of the CDR3 is TGTGCCAGCATCGATAAATCAGGGAGTTCCAACGAGCAGTACTTC.

The chain combines TRBV5-1 with TRBJ2-5; perhaps TRBD1 as D (6 bases). V lost 4 bases and J 1 base, leaving 11 bases between the germline ends. Germline V gene data show CDR1 as SGHRS and CDR2 as YFSETQ. CDR3 length: 14 amino acids. This CDR3 reads CASSNRDTQETQYF. For the CDR3, the DNA is TGCGCCAGCAGCAACCGGGACACCCAAGAGACCCAGTACTTC.

The chain joins TRBV7-9 to TRBJ2-5; 9 bases are a match to TRBD1. CDR3 size: 16 residues. Trimming removed 4 bases from V and 1 base from J; junction bases left unmatched: 7. Germline V gene data show CDR1 as SEHNR and CDR2 as FQNEAQ (reference sequence). This chain's CDR3 is CASSSPGQGLQETQYF. In nucleotides, the CDR3 is TGTGCCAGCAGCTCGCCGGGACAGGGTCTCCAAGAGACCCAGTACTTC.